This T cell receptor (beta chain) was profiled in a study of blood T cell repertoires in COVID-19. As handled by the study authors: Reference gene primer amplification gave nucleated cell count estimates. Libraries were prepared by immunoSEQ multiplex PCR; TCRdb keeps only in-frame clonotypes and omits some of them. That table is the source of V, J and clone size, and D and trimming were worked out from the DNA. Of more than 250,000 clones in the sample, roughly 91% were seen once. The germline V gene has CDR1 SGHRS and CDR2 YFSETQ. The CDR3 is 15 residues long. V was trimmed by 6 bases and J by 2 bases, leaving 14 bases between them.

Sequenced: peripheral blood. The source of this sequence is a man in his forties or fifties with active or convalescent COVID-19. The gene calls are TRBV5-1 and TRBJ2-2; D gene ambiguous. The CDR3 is CASKKEADNTGELFF. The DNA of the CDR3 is TGCGCCAGCAAGAAAGAGGCCGACAACACCGGGGAGCTGTTTTTT.